One T cell receptor (beta chain) is described in this entry. Its antigen remains unidentified. The sample belongs to a study of T cell responses to AZD1222 COVID-19 vaccine. Study results and limitations: A reported finding is that nearly half of spike-specific TCRs target unmutated variant regions. Researchers took repertoire samples only after the peak T cell response had come. At study baseline, merely six AZD1222 recipients were seropositive.

Here immunoSEQ multiplex PCR was the method, and the copy in TCRdb shows in-frame clones only, minus some. The sample holds about 97,000 clones; approximately 86% are singletons and the top ten take around 5.1%. The CDR3 has 15 residues. Trimming shortened V by 0 bases and J by 9 bases, and 15 bases separated the two germline ends. The germline V gene encodes CDR1 LNHNV and CDR2 YYDKDF (reference sequence). The sequenced sample was peripheral blood, obtained on day 0 of AZD1222 vaccination. The chain couples TRBV15 to TRBJ2-1, with D tentatively TRBD2 (6 bases). This sequence was found in an adult in good health. In DNA form, the CDR3 reads TGTGCCACCAGCAGAGAGTTGGCGGGAAGCGGTGAGCAGTTCTTC. Residues: CATSRELAGSGEQFF.